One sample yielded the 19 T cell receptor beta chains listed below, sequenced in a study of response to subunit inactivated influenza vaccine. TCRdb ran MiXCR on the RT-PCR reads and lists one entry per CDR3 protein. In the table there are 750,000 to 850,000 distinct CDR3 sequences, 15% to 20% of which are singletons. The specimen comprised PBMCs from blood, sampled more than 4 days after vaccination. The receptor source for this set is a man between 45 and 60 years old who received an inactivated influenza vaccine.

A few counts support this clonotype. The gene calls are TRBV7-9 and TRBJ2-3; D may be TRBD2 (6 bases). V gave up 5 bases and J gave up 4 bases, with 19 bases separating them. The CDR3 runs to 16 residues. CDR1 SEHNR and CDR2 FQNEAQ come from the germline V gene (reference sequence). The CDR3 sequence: CASSRISGSGADTQYF. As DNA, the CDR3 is TGTGCCAGCAGCCGAATCTCCGGGAGTGGGGCAGATACGCAGTATTTT.

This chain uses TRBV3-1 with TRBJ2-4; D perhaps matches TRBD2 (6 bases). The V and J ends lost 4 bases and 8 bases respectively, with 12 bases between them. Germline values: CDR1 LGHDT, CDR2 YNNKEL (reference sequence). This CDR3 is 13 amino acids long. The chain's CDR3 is CASSRGGQDIQYF. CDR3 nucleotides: TGTGCCAGCAGCCGGGGAGGCCAGGACATTCAGTACTTC.

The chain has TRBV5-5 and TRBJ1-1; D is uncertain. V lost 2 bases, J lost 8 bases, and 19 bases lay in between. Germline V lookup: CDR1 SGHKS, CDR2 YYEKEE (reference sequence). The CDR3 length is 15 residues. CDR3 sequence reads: CASSFPTAIPPEAFF. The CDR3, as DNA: TGTGCCAGCAGCTTCCCCACAGCGATCCCCCCCGAAGCTTTCTTT.

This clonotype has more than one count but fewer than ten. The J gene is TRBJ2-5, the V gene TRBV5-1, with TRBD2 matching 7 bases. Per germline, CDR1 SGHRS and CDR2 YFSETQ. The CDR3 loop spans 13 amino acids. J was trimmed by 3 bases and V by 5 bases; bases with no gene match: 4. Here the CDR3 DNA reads TGCGCCAGCAGTCGGGGGGAAAAAGAGACCCAGTACTTC. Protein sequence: CASSRGEKETQYF.

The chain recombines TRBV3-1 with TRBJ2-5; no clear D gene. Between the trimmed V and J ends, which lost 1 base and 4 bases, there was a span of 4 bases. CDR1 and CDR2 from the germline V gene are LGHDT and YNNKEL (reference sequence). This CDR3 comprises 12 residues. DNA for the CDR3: TGTGCCAGCAGCCAAGTCTTAGAGACCCAGTACTTC. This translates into CASSQVLETQYF.

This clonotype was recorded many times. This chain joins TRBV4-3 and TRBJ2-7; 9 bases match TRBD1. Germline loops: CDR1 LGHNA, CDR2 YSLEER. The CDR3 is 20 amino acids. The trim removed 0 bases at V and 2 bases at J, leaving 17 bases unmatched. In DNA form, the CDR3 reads TGCGCCAGCAGCCAAGATATTCAAACAGGGGGCCCGGGAGGACCCTACGAGCAGTACTTC. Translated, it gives CASSQDIQTGGPGGPYEQYF.

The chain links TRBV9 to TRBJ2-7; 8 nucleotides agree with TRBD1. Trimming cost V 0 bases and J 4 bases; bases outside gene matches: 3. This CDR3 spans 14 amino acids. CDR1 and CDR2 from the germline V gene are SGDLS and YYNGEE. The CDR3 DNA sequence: TGTGCCAGCAGCGTAGGACAGGGGCCGTACGAGCAGTACTTC. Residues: CASSVGQGPYEQYF.

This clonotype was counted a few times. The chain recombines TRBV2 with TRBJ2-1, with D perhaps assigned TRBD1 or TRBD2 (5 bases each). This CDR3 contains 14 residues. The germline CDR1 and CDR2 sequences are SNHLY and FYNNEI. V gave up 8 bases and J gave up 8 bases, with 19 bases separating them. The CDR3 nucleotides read TGTGCCAGCCGCGGGTATAGGGGTGGGGATGAGCAGTTCTTC. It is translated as CASRGYRGGDEQFF.

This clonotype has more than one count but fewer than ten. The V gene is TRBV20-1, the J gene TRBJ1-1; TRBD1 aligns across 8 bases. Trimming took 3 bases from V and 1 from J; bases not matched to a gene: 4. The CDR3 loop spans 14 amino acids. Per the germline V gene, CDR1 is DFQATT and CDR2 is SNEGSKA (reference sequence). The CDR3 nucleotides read TGCAGTGCTAGTGACAGGGGTCCGAACACTGAAGCTTTCTTT. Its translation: CSASDRGPNTEAFF.

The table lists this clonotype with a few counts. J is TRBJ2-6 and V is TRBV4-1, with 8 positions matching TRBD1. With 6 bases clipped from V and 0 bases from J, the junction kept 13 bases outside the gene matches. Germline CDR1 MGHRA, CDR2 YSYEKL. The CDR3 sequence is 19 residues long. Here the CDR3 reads CASRRVGTGGNSGANVLTF. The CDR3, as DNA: TGCGCCAGCAGAAGGGTGGGGACAGGCGGGAACTCTGGGGCCAACGTCCTGACTTTC.

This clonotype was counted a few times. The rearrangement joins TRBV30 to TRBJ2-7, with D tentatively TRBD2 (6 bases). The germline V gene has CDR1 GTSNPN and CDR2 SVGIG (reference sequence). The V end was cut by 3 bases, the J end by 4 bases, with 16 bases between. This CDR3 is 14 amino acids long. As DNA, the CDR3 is TGTGCCTGGAGAGGCGGGACCTGGCCTTACGAGCAGTACTTC. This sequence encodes CAWRGGTWPYEQYF.

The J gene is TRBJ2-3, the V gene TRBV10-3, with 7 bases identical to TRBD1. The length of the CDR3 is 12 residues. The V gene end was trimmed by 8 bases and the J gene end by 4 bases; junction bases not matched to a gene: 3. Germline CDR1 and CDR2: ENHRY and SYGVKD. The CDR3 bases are TGTGCCATCCAAGGACAGGCAGATACGCAGTATTTT. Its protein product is CAIQGQADTQYF.

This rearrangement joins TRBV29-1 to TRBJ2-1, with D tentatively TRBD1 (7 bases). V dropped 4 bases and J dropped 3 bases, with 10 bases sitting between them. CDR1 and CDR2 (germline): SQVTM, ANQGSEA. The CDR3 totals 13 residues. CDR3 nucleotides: TGCAGCGTTGCAGGGGGGATCTACAATGAGCAGTTCTTC. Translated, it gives CSVAGGIYNEQFF.

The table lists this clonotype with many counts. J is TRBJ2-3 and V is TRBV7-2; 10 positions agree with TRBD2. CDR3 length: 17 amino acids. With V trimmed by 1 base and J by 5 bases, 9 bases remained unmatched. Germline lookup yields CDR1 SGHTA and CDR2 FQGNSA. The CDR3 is CASSLGTAGGRLDTQYF. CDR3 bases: TGTGCCAGCAGCTTAGGAACAGCGGGGGGGCGGTTAGATACGCAGTATTTT. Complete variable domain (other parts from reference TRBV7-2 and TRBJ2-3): GAGVSQSPSNKVTEKGKDVELRCDPISGHTALYWYRQSLGQGLEFLIYFQGNSAPDKSGLPSDRFSAERTGGSVSTLTIQRTQQEDSAVYLCASSLGTAGGRLDTQYFGPGTRLTVL.

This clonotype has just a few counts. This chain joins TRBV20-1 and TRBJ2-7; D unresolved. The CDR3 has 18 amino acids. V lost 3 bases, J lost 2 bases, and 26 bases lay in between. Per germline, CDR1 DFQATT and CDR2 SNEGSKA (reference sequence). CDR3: CSASPRAARLVLTYEQYF. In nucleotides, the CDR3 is TGCAGTGCTAGCCCCCGCGCGGCACGCCTAGTCCTAACCTACGAGCAGTACTTC.

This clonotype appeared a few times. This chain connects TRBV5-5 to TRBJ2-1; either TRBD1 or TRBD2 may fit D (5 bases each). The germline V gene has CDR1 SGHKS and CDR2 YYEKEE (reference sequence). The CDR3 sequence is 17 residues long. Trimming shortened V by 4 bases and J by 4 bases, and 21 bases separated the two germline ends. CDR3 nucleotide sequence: TGTGCCAGCAGCCCCAATCCCGGGGCAAGTCTGTACAATGAGCAGTTCTTC. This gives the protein CASSPNPGASLYNEQFF.

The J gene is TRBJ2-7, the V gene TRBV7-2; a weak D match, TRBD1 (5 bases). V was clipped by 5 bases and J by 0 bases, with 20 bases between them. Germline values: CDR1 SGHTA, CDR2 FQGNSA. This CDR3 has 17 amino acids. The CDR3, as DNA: TGTGCCAGCAGCCCAGTTAAGATGGGGCCTAGCTCCTACGAGCAGTACTTC. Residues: CASSPVKMGPSSYEQYF.

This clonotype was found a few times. CDR3 region: CASSGTSGSGWDTQYF. The CDR3 bases are TGTGCCAGCAGTGGGACTAGCGGGAGCGGATGGGATACGCAGTATTTT. This chain links TRBV28 with TRBJ2-3; 14 nucleotides align to TRBD2. Germline V gene data show CDR1 as MDHEN and CDR2 as SYDVKM. The CDR3 length is 16 residues. The ends lost 5 bases at V and 6 bases at J; junction bases unmatched: 7.

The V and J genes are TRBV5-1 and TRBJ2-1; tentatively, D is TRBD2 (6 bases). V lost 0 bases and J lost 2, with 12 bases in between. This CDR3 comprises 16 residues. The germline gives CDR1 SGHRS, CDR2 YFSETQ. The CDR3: CASSLGGGWAYNEQFF. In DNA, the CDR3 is TGCGCCAGCAGCTTGGGGGGAGGATGGGCCTACAATGAGCAGTTCTTC.